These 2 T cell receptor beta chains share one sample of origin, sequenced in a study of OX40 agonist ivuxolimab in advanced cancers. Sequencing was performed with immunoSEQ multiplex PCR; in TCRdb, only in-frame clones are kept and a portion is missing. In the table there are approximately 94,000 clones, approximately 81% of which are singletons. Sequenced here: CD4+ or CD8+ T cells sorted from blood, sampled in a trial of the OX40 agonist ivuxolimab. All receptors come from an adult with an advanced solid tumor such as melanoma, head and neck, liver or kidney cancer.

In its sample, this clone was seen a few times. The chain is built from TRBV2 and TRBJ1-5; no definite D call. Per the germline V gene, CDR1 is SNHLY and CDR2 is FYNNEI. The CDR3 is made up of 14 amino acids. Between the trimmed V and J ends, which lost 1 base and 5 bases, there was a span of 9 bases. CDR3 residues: CASSEVSTDQPQHF. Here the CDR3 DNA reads TGTGCCAGCAGTGAAGTTAGTACCGATCAGCCCCAGCATTTT.

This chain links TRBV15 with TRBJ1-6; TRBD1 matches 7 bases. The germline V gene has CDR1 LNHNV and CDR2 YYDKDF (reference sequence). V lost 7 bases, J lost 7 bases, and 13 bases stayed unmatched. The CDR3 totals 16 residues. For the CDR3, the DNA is TGTGCCACCAACCCCTACAGGGGAGGACTGAATTCACCCCTCCACTTT. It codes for CATNPYRGGLNSPLHF.